These 29 T cell receptor beta chains were sequenced from one sample in a study of blood T cell repertoires in COVID-19. The protocol was immunoSEQ multiplex PCR, while the TCRdb copy is restricted to in-frame clones and leaves out a portion. The sample includes roughly 520,000 clones, 88% of them seen just once. The sequencing input was PBMCs or T cells enriched from blood (not recorded which). These receptors originate from a woman aged 40 to 50 who had recovered from COVID-19.

The chain combines TRBV3-1 (or the pseudogene TRBV3-2) with TRBJ1-2; D is undetermined. The V gene's germline CDR1 is LGHDT and CDR2 YNNKEL (reference sequence). This CDR3 has 13 residues. The ends were cut back, 0 bases at V and 8 bases at J, with 10 bases in the middle. CDR3 loop: CASSQDGGGGYTF. The CDR3 DNA sequence: TGTGCCAGCAGCCAAGACGGCGGTGGCGGCTACACCTTC.

This chain uses TRBV5-4 with TRBJ2-3, with a tentative D call TRBD1 (6 bases). The length of the CDR3 is 16 residues. Trimming removed 0 bases at V and 6 bases at J, with 17 bases between. From germline, CDR1 is SGHNT and CDR2 YYREEE (reference sequence). The CDR3 nucleotides are TGTGCCAGCAGCTTGGGGACAGTATCCTCGCTGGATACGCAGTATTTT. Translation: CASSLGTVSSLDTQYF. Combining the CDR3 with reference TRBV5-4 and TRBJ2-3 gives the whole variable domain ETGVTQSPTHLIKTRGQQVTLRCSSQSGHNTVSWYQQALGQGPQFIFQYYREEENGRGNFPPRFSGLQFPNYSSELNVNALELDDSALYLCASSLGTVSSLDTQYFGPGTRLTVL.

This clone was observed a few times. J is TRBJ1-1 and V is TRBV12-5; 9 positions agree with TRBD1. Germline V gene lookup returns CDR1 LGHNT and CDR2 FRNRAP. Losses at the gene ends were 9 bases for V and 3 bases for J; bases not matched to a gene: 5. This CDR3 has 13 amino acids. The CDR3 sequence: CASEGTGHTEAFF. CDR3 nucleotides: TGTGCTAGCGAAGGGACAGGGCACACTGAAGCTTTCTTT. Based on the CDR3 plus reference TRBV12-5 and TRBJ1-1, the full variable domain is DARVTQTPRHKVTEMGQEVTMRCQPILGHNTVFWYRQTMMQGLELLAYFRNRAPLDDSGMPKDRFSAEMPDATLATLKIQPSEPRDSAVYFCASEGTGHTEAFFGQGTRLTVV.

The gene calls are TRBV7-2 and TRBJ1-1; D is unclear. The CDR3 covers 14 residues. Germline CDR1 SGHTA, CDR2 FQGNSA. V was trimmed by 5 bases and J by 4 bases, leaving 14 bases between them. CDR3 sequence reads: CASSPYKGGTEAFF. As DNA, the CDR3 is TGTGCCAGCAGCCCATATAAAGGCGGCACTGAAGCTTTCTTT. The whole variable domain, filled in from reference TRBV7-2 and TRBJ1-1, reads GAGVSQSPSNKVTEKGKDVELRCDPISGHTALYWYRQSLGQGLEFLIYFQGNSAPDKSGLPSDRFSAERTGGSVSTLTIQRTQQEDSAVYLCASSPYKGGTEAFFGQGTRLTVV.

The chain uses TRBV19 and TRBJ1-5; the D gene is possibly TRBD1 (5 bases). V was trimmed by 3 bases and J by 0 bases, leaving 12 bases between them. The CDR3 runs 16 residues. In germline, CDR1 is LNHDA, CDR2 SQIVND (reference sequence). In DNA, the CDR3 is TGTGCCAGTAGTATGGGGCACCTTTATAGCAATCAGCCCCAGCATTTT. Its translation: CASSMGHLYSNQPQHF.

This chain's CDR3 is CAISVRDRGDAEAFF. The DNA of the CDR3 is TGTGCCATCAGTGTCCGGGACAGGGGAGATGCTGAAGCTTTCTTT. The rearrangement uses TRBV10-3 and TRBJ1-1; 10 bases match TRBD1. The germline gives CDR1 ENHRY, CDR2 SYGVKD. The CDR3 loop spans 15 amino acids. V lost 4 bases, J lost 6 bases, and 8 bases stayed unmatched.

This chain uses TRBV7-8 with TRBJ1-3; D not resolved. Germline V gives CDR1 SGHVS, CDR2 FQNEAQ. The CDR3 sequence is 14 residues long. The V end lost 4 bases, the J end lost 1 base, and 8 bases lay between the germline ends. The CDR3 DNA sequence: TGTGCCAGCAGCTCCGGTACGTCTGGAAACACCATATATTTT. Protein product: CASSSGTSGNTIYF.

This clone was detected ten times or more. J is TRBJ2-5 and V is TRBV6-2 or TRBV6-3; 7 bases are shared with TRBD2. V was clipped by 6 bases and J by 5 bases; unmatched bases: 15. This CDR3 contains 16 residues. CDR1 and CDR2 from the germline V gene are MNHEY and SVGEGT. The CDR3 DNA sequence: TGTGCCAGCAGCCCAGGGCGCGGACTAGGATCGGAGACCCAGTACTTC. Amino acid sequence: CASSPGRGLGSETQYF.

J is TRBJ2-2 and V is TRBV4-1; tentatively, D is TRBD2 (5 bases). CDR1 MGHRA and CDR2 YSYEKL come from the germline V gene. Trimming stripped 4 bases from V and 2 bases from J, with 14 bases between. This CDR3 is 16 amino acids long. The CDR3 bases are TGCGCCAGCAGCCGATTCAGTAGCGAAAACACCGGGGAGCTGTTTTTT. The encoded protein is CASSRFSSENTGELFF.

The chain recombines TRBV5-1 with TRBJ2-7, with TRBD1 matching over 12 bases. CDR3 length: 16 amino acids. The V gene end was trimmed by 4 bases and the J gene end by 3 bases; junction bases not matched to a gene: 8. Germline CDR1 reads SGHRS; CDR2 reads YFSETQ. This CDR3 reads CASSPSGTGGGYEQYF. CDR3 DNA: TGCGCCAGCAGCCCCTCCGGGACAGGGGGCGGCTACGAGCAGTACTTC.

The chain links TRBV10-1 to TRBJ2-5, with D perhaps TRBD1 (6 bases). Germline loops: CDR1 WNHNN, CDR2 SYGVQD (reference sequence). The CDR3 is made up of 13 amino acids. V lost 4 bases and J 5 bases, leaving 11 bases between the germline ends. The chain's CDR3 is CASSGGLGETQYF. The CDR3 nucleotides are TGCGCCAGCAGTGGGGGGCTCGGCGAGACCCAGTACTTC.

The chain employs TRBV10-3 and TRBJ2-1, with 10 bases matching TRBD2. Germline V lookup: CDR1 ENHRY, CDR2 SYGVKD. Trimming at V came to 8 bases and at J to 4 bases, leaving 5 bases not matched to a gene. This CDR3 spans 14 amino acids. CDR3 sequence (DNA): TGTGCCATCGGTGGGACTAGCGTATACAATGAGCAGTTCTTC. It translates to CAIGGTSVYNEQFF.

On this clone itself: Relative to the germline gene, one junction end is altered; a read error may explain this. The chain combines TRBV7-8 with TRBJ1-3, with D tentatively TRBD1 (5 bases). The CDR3 spans 14 residues. Germline V gene lookup returns CDR1 SGHVS and CDR2 FQNEAQ. CDR3 DNA: TGTGCCAGCAGCTCAACAGGAGCTGGAGACACCATATATTTT. Translating gives CASSSTGAGDTIYF. Looking up the rest from reference TRBV7-8 and TRBJ1-3 gives the full variable domain: GAGVSQSPRYKVAKRGQDVALRCDPISGHVSLFWYQQALGQGPEFLTYFQNEAQLDKSGLPSDRFFAERPEGSVSTLKIQRTQQEDSAVYLCASSSTGAGDTIYFGEGSWLTVV.

The chain carries TRBV6-5 and TRBJ2-7, with a weak D call TRBD2 (7 bases). V was cut by 6 bases and J by 7 bases, with 13 bases left in between. The CDR3 extends over 12 amino acids. Germline V gives CDR1 MNHEY, CDR2 SVGAGI. This CDR3 reads CASRTRGGEQYF. The CDR3 coding sequence is TGTGCCAGCAGAACTAGGGGGGGGGAGCAGTACTTC.

This clone was observed a few times. The chain couples TRBV24-1 to TRBJ2-1, with 8 bases lining up with TRBD2. V lost 4 bases to trimming and J lost 8 bases; unmatched junction nucleotides: 9. The CDR3 extends over 15 amino acids. The V gene's germline CDR1 is KGHDR and CDR2 SFDVKD. CDR3 sequence (DNA): TGTGCCACCAGTGACCAGACTAGCGCGAGGGATGAGCAGTTCTTC. This translates into CATSDQTSARDEQFF.

The CDR3: CASSRKREWAGELFF. The CDR3 DNA sequence: TGCGCCAGCAGCCGTAAGCGGGAGTGGGCCGGGGAGCTGTTTTTT. The chain couples TRBV4-3 to TRBJ2-2; 8 bases line up with TRBD2. Germline CDR1 and CDR2: LGHNA and YSLEER. This CDR3 has 15 amino acids. V shed 4 bases, J shed 6 bases, and the junction held 7 bases outside the gene matches.

V is TRBV6-5 and J is TRBJ2-7; the match to TRBD2 covers 8 bases. CDR3 length equals 15 residues. Trimming took 7 bases from V and 2 from J; bases not matched to a gene: 10. Looked up from germline, CDR1 is MNHEY and CDR2 is SVGAGI. In DNA form, the CDR3 reads TGTGCCAGCATCCGAGCGGGGGAGGCTGCCTACGAGCAGTACTTC. Its protein is CASIRAGEAAYEQYF.

The rearrangement joins TRBV10-3 to TRBJ1-1, with 7 bases matching TRBD1. The V and J ends lost 4 bases and 1 base, in that order; junction bases with no gene match: 12. This CDR3 is 17 amino acids long. CDR1 is ENHRY, CDR2 SYGVKD, per germline. CDR3 residues: CAISGPQGWTGNTEAFF. DNA of the CDR3: TGTGCCATCAGTGGTCCGCAGGGGTGGACAGGGAACACTGAAGCTTTCTTT.

Comments on this clone: Other DNA sequences in this specimen translate into the identical CDR3. The chain recombines TRBV19 with TRBJ1-1; possible D gene TRBD1, 5 bases. Trimming stripped 3 bases from V and 4 bases from J, with 12 bases between. Germline CDR1 LNHDA, CDR2 SQIVND (reference sequence). The CDR3 is 14 residues long. The CDR3 coding sequence is TGTGCCAGTAGTATTAGGCAGGGTGGCACTGAAGCTTTCTTT. Encoded protein: CASSIRQGGTEAFF.

The gene calls are TRBV12-3 or TRBV12-4 and TRBJ1-5; 8 bases line up with TRBD1. The CDR3 covers 13 residues. V lost 4 bases and J lost 4; bases outside the gene matches: 0. CDR3: CASSWDRNQPQHF. CDR3 coding DNA: TGTGCCAGCAGTTGGGACAGGAATCAGCCCCAGCATTTT.

The chain is built from TRBV7-9 and TRBJ2-3; TRBD1 aligns across 12 bases. Germline lookup yields CDR1 SEHNR and CDR2 FQNEAQ (reference sequence). V dropped 5 bases and J dropped 2; count of bases not matched to a gene: 5. The CDR3 is 16 amino acids. CDR3 region: CASSPGQGAITDTQYF. CDR3 nucleotides: TGTGCCAGCAGCCCGGGACAGGGGGCTATCACAGATACGCAGTATTTT.

In regard to this clone: The germline gene is not matched at one end of the junction; a read error may be the cause. V gene TRBV20-1 combines with J gene TRBJ1-2; D may be TRBD1 (5 bases). This CDR3 is built from 11 residues. Germline loops: CDR1 DFQATT, CDR2 SNEGSKA (reference sequence). In DNA form, the CDR3 reads TGCAGTGCGGACTCCGGGACGGAGGGCTATTTC. It codes for CSADSGTEGYF.

The genes are TRBV11-3 and TRBJ2-1; tentative D call: TRBD1 (7 bases). This CDR3 contains 16 residues. CDR1 and CDR2 from the germline V gene are SGHNT and YENEEA. V lost 5 bases and J lost 5, with 19 bases in between. The CDR3 sequence is CASSPGGTTANNEQFF. The CDR3 DNA is TGTGCCAGCAGCCCAGGGGGGACAACCGCCAACAATGAGCAGTTCTTC.

This rearrangement joins TRBV5-4 to TRBJ1-2; tentatively, D is TRBD1 (5 bases). This CDR3 is 17 amino acids long. Germline CDR1 SGHNT, CDR2 YYREEE (reference sequence). The V and J ends lost 4 bases and 1 base respectively, with 20 bases between them. CDR3 nucleotide sequence: TGTGCCAGCAGCCCAGGACAAGGCATCACCCTTAACTATGGCTACACCTTC. It translates to CASSPGQGITLNYGYTF.

As for this clone: Other DNA sequences in this specimen translate into the identical CDR3. The CDR3 DNA reads TGTGCCAGCAGTTTGTCCAGGAGCAATCAGCCCCAGCATTTT. Amino acids: CASSLSRSNQPQHF. This chain links TRBV27 with TRBJ1-5, with D uncertain. The CDR3 contains 14 residues. In germline, CDR1 is MNHEY, CDR2 SMNVEV (reference sequence). The V end lost 3 bases, the J end lost 1 base, and 7 bases lay between the germline ends.

V gene TRBV27 combines with J gene TRBJ1-1; a weak D match, TRBD1 (6 bases). The CDR3 has 15 amino acids. Germline V gives CDR1 MNHEY, CDR2 SMNVEV (reference sequence). V was shortened by 6 bases and J by 2 bases, with 16 bases between the two germline ends. CDR3 sequence (DNA): TGTGCCAGCAGCCCACCCAGGGGTTCAAACACTGAAGCTTTCTTT. Residues: CASSPPRGSNTEAFF.

The V call is TRBV6-5, the J call TRBJ2-7, with D tentatively TRBD2 (5 bases). Germline values: CDR1 MNHEY, CDR2 SVGAGI. The CDR3 contains 10 residues. Trimming cost V 8 bases and J 6 bases, with 8 bases left between them. DNA of the CDR3: TGTGCCAGCGGCGAGGGCGAGCAGTACTTC. It codes for CASGEGEQYF.

This chain connects TRBV27 to TRBJ1-4, with D tentatively TRBD1 (5 bases). This CDR3 spans 13 amino acids. The V end lost 2 bases, the J end lost 8 bases, and 9 bases lay between the germline ends. Germline CDR1 reads MNHEY; CDR2 reads SMNVEV (reference sequence). Written as DNA, the CDR3 is TGTGCCAGCAGTTTAAGGGGTAGGGAAAAACTGTTTTTT. Its translation is CASSLRGREKLFF.

This clone was seen a single time. This chain links TRBV5-6 with TRBJ2-5, with TRBD1 matching 9 bases. Germline loops: CDR1 SGHDT, CDR2 YYEEEE. Trimming at V came to 5 bases and at J to 1 base, leaving 9 bases not matched to a gene. CDR3 size: 16 residues. The CDR3 sequence is CASSPDETGGQETQYF. CDR3 DNA: TGTGCCAGCAGTCCTGACGAGACAGGGGGCCAAGAGACCCAGTACTTC.